This T cell receptor (beta chain) was sequenced in a study of CD8 T cells in Susac syndrome. Sequencing targeted TCR beta in T cells from blood (CD8+ and CD4+). V shed 5 bases and J shed 2 bases, with 11 bases lying between them. Per germline, CDR1 SQVTM and CDR2 ANQGSEA. CDR3 length equals 13 residues. RNA in amounts of roughly 0.5 to 1 ug was reverse transcribed with random hexamers. The authors amplified TCR beta CDR3 across 54 Vbeta and 13 Jbeta using immunoSEQ multiplex PCR. In TCRdb, the immunoSEQ multiplex PCR reads were re-called with MiXCR into one record per CDR3 protein. The sample yields under 200,000 distinct CDR3 sequences, more than 90% seen once.

This rearrangement joins TRBV29-1 to TRBJ2-3, with D perhaps matching TRBD2 (6 bases). The receptor's source is a human donor in good health. The sequencing input was CD4+ T cells from PBMCs. The CDR3, as DNA: TGCAGCGTTCGGAGGGAGTACACAGATACGCAGTATTTT. It translates to CSVRREYTDTQYF.